This T cell receptor (beta chain) was recorded in a study of CD8 T cells in Susac syndrome. Reverse transcription used roughly 0.45 to 1 ug RNA and random hexamers. TCRdb re-derived calls from the immunoSEQ multiplex PCR reads in MiXCR, one entry per CDR3 protein. The table has about 240,000 distinct CDR3 sequences, 90% to 97% seen once; the top ten hold roughly 0.1%. The sample holds one count of this clonotype. Its target is not known. Broader study findings: When the CD4+ T cell repertoires of patients with Susac syndrome were examined, they did not show any clonal expansion.

The CDR3 contains 15 residues. Trimming cost V 3 bases and J 0 bases, with 12 bases left between them. Germline CDR1 SGDLS, CDR2 YYNGEE. Each Susac syndrome patient had definite or probable disease by recently defined criteria. Sequenced input: CD4+ T cells from PBMCs. This chain connects TRBV9 to TRBJ1-2; possibly TRBD1 for D (5 bases). The clonotype was recovered from a human donor with Susac syndrome. The CDR3 DNA follows: TGTGCCAGCAGCGGACAGCTCAGGGCTAACTATGGCTACACCTTC. Translated, it gives CASSGQLRANYGYTF.